A single sample gave rise to the 18 T cell receptor beta chains below, sequenced in a study of blood T cell repertoires in COVID-19. Profiling relied on immunoSEQ multiplex PCR, and the TCRdb table lists in-frame clones only, not all of them. The table records about 220,000 clones, over 75% of them present only once. Sequenced sample: PBMCs or T cells enriched from blood (not recorded which). The source is a woman younger than 30 in a cohort exposed to, infected with or recovered from COVID-19 (not recorded which).

J is TRBJ1-6 and V is TRBV27, with D possibly TRBD1 on 5 matching bases. Per the germline V gene, CDR1 is MNHEY and CDR2 is SMNVEV (reference sequence). The CDR3 spans 15 residues. The V and J ends lost 0 bases and 7 bases respectively, with 10 bases between them. CDR3 sequence (DNA): TGTGCCAGCAGTTTATCAGTCAGGGCAAATTCACCCCTCCACTTT. Translating gives CASSLSVRANSPLHF.

The V and J genes are TRBV6-2 or TRBV6-3 and TRBJ2-4; the D is unclear. The V and J ends lost 5 bases and 11 bases respectively, with 13 bases between them. CDR1 is MNHEY, CDR2 SVGEGT, per germline. This CDR3 has 12 amino acids. CDR3 protein: CASSTGSAFQYF. The DNA of the CDR3 is TGTGCCAGCAGTACCGGTAGTGCTTTTCAGTACTTC.

This chain connects TRBV5-6 to TRBJ2-7; TRBD1 matches at 7 bases. The CDR3 covers 15 residues. In germline, CDR1 is SGHDT, CDR2 YYEEEE. Trimming cost V 2 bases and J 4 bases; bases outside gene matches: 9. This CDR3 reads CASSFRGTELYEQYF. As DNA, the CDR3 is TGTGCCAGCAGCTTTAGGGGGACAGAACTTTACGAGCAGTACTTC.

The genes are TRBV5-1 and TRBJ2-7, with D perhaps matching TRBD2 (5 bases). Trimming left V 4 bases short and J 3 bases short, with 14 bases between. The CDR3 runs 14 residues. CDR1 is SGHRS, CDR2 YFSETQ, per germline. DNA for the CDR3: TGCGCCAGCAGCAGCTTGGGTGGGAGCTACGAGCAGTACTTC. Amino acid sequence: CASSSLGGSYEQYF.

This sequence joins TRBV7-3 and TRBJ2-1; 10 positions agree with TRBD2. This CDR3 comprises 16 residues. After removal of 4 bases from V and 8 bases from J, the junction contained 11 bases not matched to a gene. CDR1 and CDR2 (germline): SGHTA, FQGTGA. The CDR3 region is CASSSRSSGSFHEQFF. In DNA, the CDR3 is TGTGCCAGCAGCTCACGGTCTAGCGGGAGTTTTCATGAGCAGTTCTTC.

This clone was recorded only once. The chain has TRBV28 and TRBJ2-7; 7 positions match TRBD1. With V trimmed by 4 bases and J by 1 base, 7 bases remained unmatched. Per germline, CDR1 MDHEN and CDR2 SYDVKM. The CDR3 covers 15 residues. DNA of the CDR3: TGTGCCAGCAGTTCCGGGACAGCGATATCCTACGAGCAGTACTTC. As protein: CASSSGTAISYEQYF. Using reference TRBV28 and TRBJ2-7 for the parts outside the CDR3, the full variable domain is DVKVTQSSRYLVKRTGEKVFLECVQDMDHENMFWYRQDPGLGLRLIYFSYDVKMKEKGDIPEGYSVSREKKERFSLILESASTNQTSMYLCASSSGTAISYEQYFGPGTRLTVT.

V usage is TRBV7-9 and J usage is TRBJ1-5, with TRBD1 identical over 9 bases. Germline loops: CDR1 SEHNR, CDR2 FQNEAQ (reference sequence). The V gene end was trimmed by 4 bases and the J gene end by 4 bases; junction bases not matched to a gene: 5. CDR3 length: 15 amino acids. The CDR3 region has the DNA TGTGCCAGCAGCTCACAGGGGGCTGGTAATCAGCCCCAGCATTTT. Amino acid sequence: CASSSQGAGNQPQHF.

This clone was recorded a few times. The chain has TRBV6-6 and TRBJ2-3; tentative D call: TRBD1 (6 bases). The CDR3 runs to 17 residues. From germline, CDR1 is MNHNY and CDR2 SVGAGI (reference sequence). Trimming removed 5 bases at V and 1 base at J, with 19 bases between. The CDR3 sequence is CASSRDRPQQGTDTQYF. CDR3 nucleotides: TGTGCCAGCAGTCGCGACAGGCCCCAACAGGGCACAGATACGCAGTATTTT.

V and J are TRBV19 and TRBJ2-7, with 16 bases aligning to TRBD2. CDR1 LNHDA and CDR2 SQIVND come from the germline V gene (reference sequence). This CDR3 spans 17 amino acids. V lost 5 bases and J lost 1; bases outside the gene matches: 5. CDR3 protein: CASSGTSGGASSYEQYF. The CDR3 DNA reads as TGTGCCAGTAGTGGGACTAGCGGGGGGGCCTCGTCCTACGAGCAGTACTTC.

V gene TRBV19 combines with J gene TRBJ2-7; D may be TRBD1 (7 bases). This CDR3 contains 14 residues. Germline CDR1 LNHDA, CDR2 SQIVND (reference sequence). Between the trimmed V and J ends, which lost 2 bases and 6 bases, there was a span of 14 bases. The DNA for the CDR3 is TGTGCCAGTAGTATATCTGGGACAGCGGGCGAGCAGTACTTC. It is translated as CASSISGTAGEQYF. Full variable domain (rest looked up from reference TRBV19 and TRBJ2-7): DGGITQSPKYLFRKEGQNVTLSCEQNLNHDAMYWYRQDPGQGLRLIYYSQIVNDFQKGDIAEGYSVSREKKESFPLTVTSAQKNPTAFYLCASSISGTAGEQYFGPGTRLTVT.

The chain uses TRBV9 and TRBJ1-6; 10 positions match TRBD1. Germline CDR1 reads SGDLS; CDR2 reads YYNGEE. V dropped 4 bases and J dropped 5; count of bases not matched to a gene: 6. This CDR3 contains 16 residues. The CDR3 region is CASSPRQGADNSPLHF. CDR3 coding DNA: TGTGCCAGCAGCCCCCGACAGGGGGCTGATAATTCACCCCTCCACTTT.

For the CDR3, the DNA is TGTGCCAGCAGTCCAACAGGGCTCACTGAAGCTTTCTTT. Translation: CASSPTGLTEAFF. The chain recombines TRBV7-9 with TRBJ1-1, with D tentatively TRBD1 (6 bases). Germline-derived CDR1 and CDR2 are SEHNR and FQNEAQ (reference sequence). The CDR3 runs to 13 residues. V was cut by 6 bases and J by 4 bases, with 12 bases left in between.

This chain connects TRBV6-5 to TRBJ2-7; 11 bases are a match to TRBD1. The V and J ends lost 2 bases and 1 base, in that order; junction bases with no gene match: 1. Germline loops: CDR1 MNHEY, CDR2 SVGAGI. The CDR3 totals 15 residues. The CDR3 protein is CASSYGTGGSYEQYF. In nucleotides, the CDR3 is TGTGCCAGCAGTTACGGGACAGGGGGTTCCTACGAGCAGTACTTC.

The rearrangement joins TRBV19 to TRBJ1-6; TRBD1 matches at 11 bases. Germline CDR1 reads LNHDA; CDR2 reads SQIVND (reference sequence). CDR3 size: 16 residues. The V gene end was trimmed by 8 bases and the J gene end by 10 bases; junction bases not matched to a gene: 13. The CDR3 coding sequence is TGTGCCAGTCGCCCCCGGACAGGGGGCGAGAGATCACCCCTCCACTTT. Protein product: CASRPRTGGERSPLHF.

CDR3 sequence: CAIREDRGTYEQYF. The CDR3 coding sequence is TGTGCCATCAGAGAAGACAGGGGAACCTACGAGCAGTACTTC. The V gene is TRBV10-3, the J gene TRBJ2-7; 8 bases fit TRBD1. Germline loops: CDR1 ENHRY, CDR2 SYGVKD. Losses at the gene ends were 6 bases for V and 2 bases for J; bases not matched to a gene: 6. The CDR3 covers 14 residues.

The rearrangement links TRBV4-2 to TRBJ2-2; 8 positions match TRBD2. The CDR3 length is 18 residues. The germline V gene encodes CDR1 LGHNA and CDR2 YNFKEQ. The V gene end was trimmed by 0 bases and the J gene end by 4 bases; junction bases not matched to a gene: 10. CDR3 DNA: TGTGCCAGCAGCCAAGATTTAACGGGGGGGCCGAGCACCGGGGAGCTGTTTTTT. Protein sequence: CASSQDLTGGPSTGELFF.

The chain carries TRBV28 and TRBJ1-5, with TRBD1 matching over 9 bases. Germline assignment: CDR1 MDHEN and CDR2 SYDVKM. V dropped 7 bases and J dropped 9; count of bases not matched to a gene: 16. CDR3 length: 16 residues. In nucleotides, the CDR3 is TGTGCCAGCAATAACCCTCTCGGGACAGGGCTTATGCCCCAGCATTTT. Residues: CASNNPLGTGLMPQHF.

V usage is TRBV5-1 and J usage is TRBJ2-3; the match to TRBD2 covers 8 bases. The germline V gene encodes CDR1 SGHRS and CDR2 YFSETQ. The CDR3 is 16 residues long. With 1 base clipped from V and 2 bases from J, the junction kept 6 bases outside the gene matches. The CDR3 DNA sequence: TGCGCCAGCAGCTTGTATCCGGGGGGGAACACAGATACGCAGTATTTT. This codes for CASSLYPGGNTDTQYF. The variable domain in full, with the rest retrieved from reference TRBV5-1 and TRBJ2-3, is KAGVTQTPRYLIKTRGQQVTLSCSPISGHRSVSWYQQTPGQGLQFLFEYFSETQRNKGNFPGRFSGRQFSNSRSEMNVSTLELGDSALYLCASSLYPGGNTDTQYFGPGTRLTVL.